One and the same sample provided the 29 T cell receptor beta chains below, sequenced in a study of T cells in narcolepsy. Assay used: immunoSEQ multiplex PCR; TCRdb lists only in-frame clones, some missing. The repertoire holds some 23,000 clones, with 70% to 90% as singletons. Sequenced input: CD45RA- memory CD4+ T cells from PBMCs. The receptor source for this set is a human donor with narcolepsy.

This clone was seen a handful of times. The V and J genes are TRBV6-1 and TRBJ2-3; the D is unclear. There are 15 residues in the CDR3. V lost 3 bases and J lost 0, with 10 bases in between. From germline, CDR1 is MNHNS and CDR2 SASEGT. CDR3 residues: CASSESPASTDTQYF. CDR3 nucleotide sequence: TGTGCCAGCAGTGAGTCACCGGCTAGCACAGATACGCAGTATTTT.

The chain combines TRBV7-9 with TRBJ1-1; 7 bases are a match to TRBD1. The CDR3 totals 17 residues. The germline V gene encodes CDR1 SEHNR and CDR2 FQNEAQ (reference sequence). V was clipped by 3 bases and J by 0 bases; unmatched bases: 10. CDR3 nucleotides: TGTGCCAGCAGCTTTGAAGGGGGCATGAGCATGAACACTGAAGCTTTCTTT. As protein: CASSFEGGMSMNTEAFF.

This rearrangement joins TRBV7-2 to TRBJ2-6; weak D call: TRBD1 (5 bases). The germline CDR1 and CDR2 sequences are SGHTA and FQGNSA. V was clipped by 5 bases and J by 0 bases, with 8 bases between them. There are 15 residues in the CDR3. CDR3 loop: CASSKDSSGANVLTF. The CDR3 nucleotides are TGTGCCAGCAGCAAAGACAGCTCTGGGGCCAACGTCCTGACTTTC.

The chain couples TRBV29-1 to TRBJ2-1; tentatively, D is TRBD1 (5 bases). The V end was cut by 6 bases, the J end by 9 bases, with 12 bases between. Germline V gives CDR1 SQVTM, CDR2 ANQGSEA. The CDR3 spans 11 residues. In DNA form, the CDR3 reads TGCAGCGTGACAGATAGTAGTGAGCAGTTCTTC. This sequence encodes CSVTDSSEQFF.

This chain joins TRBV4-1 and TRBJ2-5; the match to TRBD2 covers 11 bases. The J call may be faulty, since TRBJ2-7 better matches the DNA end. Germline-derived CDR1 and CDR2 are MGHRA and YSYEKL. The CDR3 has 16 amino acids. The CDR3 DNA reads TGCGCCAGCAGCCAAGATAAACTAGCGGGAGTCGGCGAGCAGTACTTC. Residues: CASSQDKLAGVGEQYF.

In its sample, this clone was seen a few times. The chain combines TRBV7-9 with TRBJ1-1; 7 nucleotides line up with TRBD1. Trimming took 4 bases from V and 6 from J; bases not matched to a gene: 8. The germline V gene encodes CDR1 SEHNR and CDR2 FQNEAQ (reference sequence). The CDR3 spans 14 residues. CDR3: CASSWDRHLAEAFF. CDR3 bases: TGTGCCAGCAGCTGGGACAGACATTTGGCTGAAGCTTTCTTT.

V and J are TRBV19 and TRBJ2-3, with D perhaps assigned TRBD1 or TRBD2 (6 bases each). CDR3 size: 16 residues. Germline CDR1 reads LNHDA; CDR2 reads SQIVND (reference sequence). Trimming removed 4 bases from V and 3 bases from J, with 17 bases in between. For the CDR3, the DNA is TGTGCCAGTAGTAGGGACGGAGGGGGAACGACAGATACGCAGTATTTT. It encodes CASSRDGGGTTDTQYF.

The chain couples TRBV19 to TRBJ2-5, with a possible D match to TRBD2 (6 bases). Germline CDR1 reads LNHDA; CDR2 reads SQIVND (reference sequence). Trimming cost V 7 bases and J 5 bases, with 20 bases left between them. The CDR3 extends over 15 amino acids. The CDR3 loop reads CASKSGVGGLETQYF. CDR3 DNA: TGTGCCAGTAAATCGGGAGTTGGAGGGTTGGAGACCCAGTACTTC.

The chain carries TRBV9 and TRBJ2-1; 7 nucleotides agree with TRBD2. The trim removed 6 bases at V and 4 bases at J, leaving 7 bases unmatched. Per the germline V gene, CDR1 is SGDLS and CDR2 is YYNGEE. This CDR3 is built from 14 residues. CDR3 protein: CASNPSGVYNEQFF. The CDR3 DNA reads TGTGCCAGCAATCCCAGCGGGGTGTACAATGAGCAGTTCTTC.

The CDR3 loop reads CASSLYGPQRGEQFF. DNA of the CDR3: TGTGCCAGCAGTTTATACGGGCCCCAAAGAGGGGAGCAGTTCTTC. The J gene is TRBJ2-1, the V gene TRBV28, with a tentative D call TRBD2 (5 bases). V lost 1 base, J lost 10 bases, and 17 bases lay in between. The CDR3 covers 15 residues. Germline V gene lookup returns CDR1 MDHEN and CDR2 SYDVKM.

The chain is built from TRBV18 and TRBJ1-4, with 7 nucleotides matching TRBD1. The V gene's germline CDR1 is KGHSH and CDR2 LQKENI. The CDR3 runs to 16 residues. Germline trimming cut 6 bases from V and 8 bases from J; bases unmatched to any gene: 15. CDR3 coding DNA: TGTGCCAGCTCGCCCCGCTCGACAGGGCGGAGGGAAAAACTGTTTTTT. Encoded protein: CASSPRSTGRREKLFF.

The genes are TRBV28 and TRBJ2-4; D ambiguous. V was clipped by 2 bases and J by 4 bases, with 9 bases between them. Germline lookup yields CDR1 MDHEN and CDR2 SYDVKM. The CDR3 is 14 residues long. The CDR3 nucleotides read TGTGCCAGCAGTTTAGATACGGGTAAAAACATTCAGTACTTC. This sequence encodes CASSLDTGKNIQYF. Filled out from reference TRBV28 and TRBJ2-4, the complete variable domain reads DVKVTQSSRYLVKRTGEKVFLECVQDMDHENMFWYRQDPGLGLRLIYFSYDVKMKEKGDIPEGYSVSREKKERFSLILESASTNQTSMYLCASSLDTGKNIQYFGAGTRLSVL.

The chain carries TRBV28 and TRBJ2-1, with D uncertain. The V and J ends lost 6 bases and 7 bases respectively, with 13 bases between them. In germline, CDR1 is MDHEN, CDR2 SYDVKM. The CDR3 consists of 13 residues. CDR3 region: CASSPPMRNEQFF. The CDR3 DNA is TGTGCCAGCAGCCCCCCAATGCGGAATGAGCAGTTCTTC. The whole variable domain, filled in from reference TRBV28 and TRBJ2-1, reads DVKVTQSSRYLVKRTGEKVFLECVQDMDHENMFWYRQDPGLGLRLIYFSYDVKMKEKGDIPEGYSVSREKKERFSLILESASTNQTSMYLCASSPPMRNEQFFGPGTRLTVL.

The rearrangement uses TRBV7-9 and TRBJ1-1; D is unclear. Germline loops: CDR1 SEHNR, CDR2 FQNEAQ (reference sequence). The CDR3 is made up of 13 amino acids. Trimming took 2 bases from V and 1 from J, leaving 5 bases between them. The CDR3 spells CASSLSGNTEAFF. The CDR3 DNA is TGTGCCAGCAGCTTATCGGGGAACACTGAAGCTTTCTTT.

The chain joins TRBV27 to TRBJ2-7; D unclear. The germline CDR1 and CDR2 sequences are MNHEY and SMNVEV (reference sequence). V was clipped by 2 bases and J by 1 base, with 12 bases between them. The CDR3 contains 15 residues. CDR3 region: CASSLIALGSYEQYF. The CDR3, as DNA: TGTGCCAGCAGTTTAATAGCCTTGGGGTCCTACGAGCAGTACTTC.

The rearrangement links TRBV6-5 to TRBJ2-5; TRBD2 matches at 8 bases. Germline V gives CDR1 MNHEY, CDR2 SVGAGI. V gave up 6 bases and J gave up 4 bases; unmatched junction bases: 4. This CDR3 is 13 amino acids long. CDR3 DNA: TGTGCCAGCAGAGAGCGGGAGTTAGAGACCCAGTACTTC. Its translation: CASRERELETQYF.

V usage is TRBV28 and J usage is TRBJ1-5; D not resolved. V was shortened by 11 bases and J by 3 bases, with 14 bases between the two germline ends. The CDR3 sequence is 13 residues long. From germline, CDR1 is MDHEN and CDR2 SYDVKM. This CDR3 reads CASFGRVNQPQHF. The DNA for the CDR3 is TGTGCCTCGTTTGGGCGCGTCAATCAGCCCCAGCATTTT.

The CDR3 spells CASSSPNSPLHF. In nucleotides, the CDR3 is TGTGCCAGCTCATCCCCAAATTCACCCCTCCACTTT. The chain uses TRBV18 and TRBJ1-6; D is ambiguous. V lost 5 bases and J lost 7, with 6 bases in between. CDR3 length: 12 amino acids. Looked up from germline, CDR1 is KGHSH and CDR2 is LQKENI.

This clone was observed a handful of times. The chain carries TRBV2 and TRBJ1-2, with 7 bases lining up with TRBD1. J lost 6 bases, V lost 4 bases, and 8 bases had no gene match. The CDR3 is made up of 14 amino acids. CDR1 and CDR2 (germline): SNHLY, FYNNEI. CDR3 sequence: CASSGGGGADGYTF. The CDR3 DNA reads as TGTGCCAGCAGTGGCGGAGGGGGCGCCGATGGCTACACCTTC.

The chain links TRBV4-2 to TRBJ2-7, with 11 bases aligning to TRBD2. The length of the CDR3 is 15 residues. Germline V lookup: CDR1 LGHNA, CDR2 YNFKEQ. V was pared by 1 base and J by 3 bases, with 2 bases of the junction left unmatched. The CDR3 region is CASSQATSGSYEQYF. CDR3 nucleotides: TGTGCCAGCAGCCAAGCTACTAGCGGGAGCTACGAGCAGTACTTC.

The V gene is TRBV29-1, the J gene TRBJ1-1; D uncertain. Germline CDR1 SQVTM, CDR2 ANQGSEA. The ends were cut back, 5 bases at V and 4 bases at J, with 17 bases in the middle. The CDR3 contains 14 residues. The CDR3, as DNA: TGCAGCGTTCGAGCAGACCAGGCGAGCACTGAAGCTTTCTTT. Residues: CSVRADQASTEAFF.

About this clone: In this CDR3 the conserved last residue, phenylalanine or tryptophan, is missing, so a read error is likely. No DNA is shown, since the ends of the CDR3 on it are uncertain; the CDR3 is the one TCRdb lists. The chain uses TRBV27 and TRBJ2-3; TRBD1, as called in the table, went unchecked against the DNA. CDR1 is MNHEY and CDR2 is SMNVEV in the germline V gene (reference sequence). The CDR3 spans 14 amino acids, including both terminal residues. CDR3 region: CASRLTGSVPILLI.

The V and J genes are TRBV2 and TRBJ1-5; 8 nucleotides match TRBD1. V shed 8 bases and J 4 bases; nucleotides not matched to a gene: 10. This CDR3 is built from 15 residues. The germline V gene encodes CDR1 SNHLY and CDR2 FYNNEI. CDR3 DNA: TGTGCCAGCCGGATAGACAGGGGAGGGAATCAGCCCCAGCATTTT. Its protein is CASRIDRGGNQPQHF.

The V gene is TRBV4-3, the J gene TRBJ2-7; D not resolved. The germline CDR1 and CDR2 sequences are LGHNA and YSLEER. Trimming pared 1 base from V and 6 bases from J, leaving 13 bases between. The CDR3 extends over 14 amino acids. CDR3: CASSQGIRAREQYF. The CDR3 coding sequence is TGCGCCAGCAGCCAAGGGATTAGGGCCCGCGAGCAGTACTTC.

The chain combines TRBV6-6 with TRBJ1-2, with D unresolved. Per germline, CDR1 MNHNY and CDR2 SVGAGI (reference sequence). Trimming cost V 6 bases and J 6 bases, with 17 bases left between them. The CDR3 length is 14 residues. The CDR3 DNA reads TGTGCCAGCAGCCGGTATCAGGCCACGGATGGCTACACCTTC. Protein product: CASSRYQATDGYTF.

The chain joins TRBV5-1 to TRBJ2-3, with 11 bases matching TRBD1. This CDR3 is built from 16 residues. In germline, CDR1 is SGHRS, CDR2 YFSETQ. V lost 0 bases to trimming and J lost 5 bases; unmatched junction nucleotides: 5. DNA of the CDR3: TGCGCCAGCAGCTTGGTCCCGGGACAGGGGGGAGATACGCAGTATTTT. It is translated as CASSLVPGQGGDTQYF.

The chain recombines TRBV4-3 with TRBJ2-3; 7 bases map to TRBD2. V was clipped by 1 base and J by 1 base; unmatched bases: 11. Per the germline V gene, CDR1 is LGHNA and CDR2 is YSLEER. The length of the CDR3 is 18 residues. The CDR3 DNA reads TGCGCCAGCAGCCAAGGTCCGGTCAGCGGGACTGGCACAGATACGCAGTATTTT. Protein product: CASSQGPVSGTGTDTQYF.

A single count supports this clone. This sequence joins TRBV28 and TRBJ1-2, with D maybe TRBD1 (5 bases). This CDR3 has 15 amino acids. CDR1 and CDR2 from the germline V gene are MDHEN and SYDVKM. V shed 6 bases and J shed 1 base, with 15 bases lying between them. The CDR3 spells CASSPGVVINYGYTF. For the CDR3, the DNA is TGTGCCAGCAGCCCGGGGGTTGTGATTAACTATGGCTACACCTTC.

This clone is classed as medium-sized (0.01 to 0.1%). DNA for the CDR3: TGCGCCAGCGGTTGGTCGAACACTGAAGCTTTCTTT. Its translation is CASGWSNTEAFF. The chain has TRBV10-2 and TRBJ1-1, with unresolved D. The CDR3 is 12 residues long. The germline V gene encodes CDR1 WSHSY and CDR2 SAAADI. Trimming cost V 8 bases and J 1 base, with 8 bases left between them.